The T cell receptor beta chain described here comes from a study of identical twins. MiXCR, applied by TCRdb to the 5' RACE reads, yields one record per CDR3 protein. This repertoire shows approximately 300,000 distinct CDR3 sequences, roughly 9.7% found once; its top ten account for 6% to 8.5%. The CDR3 totals 14 residues. Germline-derived CDR1 and CDR2 are SNHLY and FYNNEI. Deletions cut 7 bases from V and 4 bases from J, with 17 bases between. These records were also assigned to another study, of yellow fever vaccine responses in identical twins.

The sequence was collected from a woman younger than 30 in good health. The sample taken for sequencing was CD8+ T cells sorted from blood. The chain joins TRBV2 to TRBJ2-7; D possibly corresponds to TRBD2 (6 bases). The CDR3 DNA reads as TGTGCCAGCACCGTCACGACCGGAGGGTACGAGCAGTACTTC. Residues: CASTVTTGGYEQYF.